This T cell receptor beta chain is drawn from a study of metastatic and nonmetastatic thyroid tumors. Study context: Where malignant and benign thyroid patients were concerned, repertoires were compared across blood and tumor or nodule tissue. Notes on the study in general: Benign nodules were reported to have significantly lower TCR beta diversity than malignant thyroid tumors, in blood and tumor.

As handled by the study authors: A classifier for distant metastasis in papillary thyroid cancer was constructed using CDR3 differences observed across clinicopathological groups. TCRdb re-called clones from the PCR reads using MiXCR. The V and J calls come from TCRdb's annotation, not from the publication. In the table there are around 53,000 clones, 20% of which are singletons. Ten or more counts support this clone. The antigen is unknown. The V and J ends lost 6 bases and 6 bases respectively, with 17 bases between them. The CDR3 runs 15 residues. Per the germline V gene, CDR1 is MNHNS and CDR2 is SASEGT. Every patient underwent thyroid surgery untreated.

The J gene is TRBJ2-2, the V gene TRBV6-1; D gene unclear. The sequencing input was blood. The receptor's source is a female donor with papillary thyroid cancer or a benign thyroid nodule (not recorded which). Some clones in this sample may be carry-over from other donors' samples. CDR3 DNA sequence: TGTGCCAGCAGAAGCCTAGGCGTAGTCTCCGGGGAGCTGTTTTTT. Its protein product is CASRSLGVVSGELFF.